The rows below give T cell receptor beta chains drawn from one sample of a study of blood T cells in healthy people across ages. MiXCR, applied by TCRdb to the 5' RACE reads, yields one record per CDR3 protein. Among about 1 million distinct CDR3 sequences listed, 40% to 45% were seen once. The specimen was blood. Receptors originate from a woman in her sixties or seventies in good health. The CDR3 runs from the conserved cysteine through the conserved F or W. Each record gives: clone size, V gene, J gene, D gene, CDR3 DNA, CDR3 protein. A D gene is named only where the DNA matches it firmly. Size values are once, few and many counts, or a class for expanded clones, and some rows have none.

once	TRBV9	TRBJ2-5	TRBD1	TGTGCCAGCAGCCCCGGGACAGGGTTGAAGACCCAGTACTTC	CASSPGTGLKTQYF
-	TRBV2	TRBJ1-6	-	TGTGCCAGCAGTGCGGGTCAGGTCCAGCGGTCACCCCTCCACTTT	CASSAGQVQRSPLHF
few	TRBV20-1	TRBJ2-5	TRBD2	TGCAGTGCTGACCCAGGGAGGGAAGAGACCCAGTACTTC	CSADPGREETQYF
-	TRBV25-1	TRBJ2-3	-	TGTGCCAGCACCCCGACCGGGGGTACGCAGTATTTT	CASTPTGGTQYF
many	TRBV7-9	TRBJ2-7	TRBD1	TGTGCCAGCAGCCGACAGGGCTACGAGCAGTACTTC	CASSRQGYEQYF
-	TRBV5-4	TRBJ2-7	-	TGTGCCAGCAGCTTCGGAGACAGCGACTACGAGCAGTACTTC	CASSFGDSDYEQYF
few	TRBV21-1	TRBJ2-6	-	TGTGCCAGCAGCAAGGTCGCGCTTTGGGCAGGGCTTACCTCTGGGGCCAACGTCCTGACTTTC	CASSKVALWAGLTSGANVLTF
few	TRBV2	TRBJ2-7	-	TGTGCCAGCAGTTTGCGGGACACTATCAAGGAGCAGTACTTC	CASSLRDTIKEQYF
-	TRBV5-1	TRBJ2-5	-	TGCGCCAGCAGCCTCGCTTACGGACTGGCGACGGAGACCCAGTACTTC	CASSLAYGLATETQYF
-	TRBV9	TRBJ2-2	-	TGTGCCAGCAGCGTCCATACGACCGGGGAGCTGTTTTTT	CASSVHTTGELFF
few	TRBV4-1	TRBJ2-7	TRBD2	TGCGCCAGCAGCCAAGCTCCCATAGCGGGAGGGGACTACGAGCAGTACTTC	CASSQAPIAGGDYEQYF
-	TRBV10-3	TRBJ2-1	-	TGTGCCATCAGTGAGACGTGGGTCCCCCTACTACGCAATGAGCAGTTCTTC	CAISETWVPLLRNEQFF
-	TRBV9	TRBJ1-2	-	TGTGCCAGCAGCGCTCAGGGGATAAACTATGGCTACACCTTC	CASSAQGINYGYTF
few	TRBV27	TRBJ2-3	TRBD2	TGTGCCAGCAGTTTGAAGGGGAGCGGGAGAGCAATCACAGATACGCAGTATTTT	CASSLKGSGRAITDTQYF
-	TRBV20-1	TRBJ2-7	TRBD2	TGCAGTGCTAGAGCCCTCGGCGGGAGGTCCTACGAGCAGTACTTC	CSARALGGRSYEQYF
-	TRBV27	TRBJ2-3	TRBD2	TGTGCCAGCAGCGGGACTAGAGAGCGAACAGATACGCAGTATTTT	CASSGTRERTDTQYF
-	TRBV18	TRBJ2-5	TRBD1	TGTGCCAGCTCACCTCCCGGTAGGACAGGGTTGGAGACCCAGTACTTC	CASSPPGRTGLETQYF
-	TRBV9	TRBJ1-5	TRBD1	TGTGCCAGCACACCCACAGGGGGCCCCAATCAGCCCCAGCATTTT	CASTPTGGPNQPQHF
-	TRBV29-1	TRBJ2-1	-	TGCAGCGTTTTACGGGAAAACAATGAGCAGTTCTTC	CSVLRENNEQFF
-	TRBV20-1	TRBJ1-6	-	TGCAGTGCTAGGCTACGGACGTCCTATAATTCACCCCTCCACTTT	CSARLRTSYNSPLHF
-	TRBV6-5	TRBJ2-1	-	TGTGCCAGCAGTTACGGAGGGGGCCCCTACAATGAGCAGTTCTTC	CASSYGGGPYNEQFF
once	TRBV7-3	TRBJ2-1	TRBD1	TGTGCCAGCAGCTTATCGGGACAGGGGTCCGGACGTAACTACAATGAGCAGTTCTTC	CASSLSGQGSGRNYNEQFF
few	TRBV27	TRBJ1-6	-	TGTGCCAGCAGTTTTGGGGACGGAGCTTCACCCCTCCACTTT	CASSFGDGASPLHF
-	TRBV7-9	TRBJ2-7	TRBD2	TGTGCCAGCAGCCCGGGACTAGGGATCCTGGAGCAGTACTTC	CASSPGLGILEQYF
few	TRBV20-1	TRBJ2-5	TRBD2	TGCAGTGCTGGACTAGCGGGAGTAGGGACCCAGTACTTC	CSAGLAGVGTQYF
-	TRBV5-4	TRBJ2-7	-	TGTGCCAGCAGCTTAAAGTTGCAGACCGAGCAGTACTTC	CASSLKLQTEQYF
-	TRBV7-8	TRBJ2-3	TRBD1	TGTGCCAGCAGCGACGTCCGGACAGGGAGCACAGATACGCAGTATTTT	CASSDVRTGSTDTQYF
-	TRBV5-1	TRBJ1-1	-	TGCGCCAGCAGCCCTGACGGGAGGGTGAACACTGAAGCTTTCTTT	CASSPDGRVNTEAFF
once	TRBV10-3	TRBJ2-3	TRBD1	TGTGCCATCAGTGAGCCTGGGGACAGGGGACTATCGGGAGTAGATACGCAGTATTTT	CAISEPGDRGLSGVDTQYF
-	TRBV6-6	TRBJ2-2	TRBD2	TGTGCCAGCAGTTACTTTAGCGGGAGGGACACCGGGGAGCTGTTTTTT	CASSYFSGRDTGELFF
few	TRBV5-1	TRBJ2-1	TRBD2	TGCGCCAGCAGCTTGAGAACTAGCGTAAGTGAGCAGTTCTTC	CASSLRTSVSEQFF
-	TRBV7-9	TRBJ2-1	-	TGTGCCAGCAGCTTTGTCCCAACCTACAATGAGCAGTTCTTC	CASSFVPTYNEQFF
-	TRBV20-1	TRBJ2-5	-	TGCAGTACTGACCACAGGGAACAAGAGACCCAGTACTTC	CSTDHREQETQYF
-	TRBV9	TRBJ2-1	TRBD2	TGTGCCAGCAGCGCTAGCGGGACGGCAATGGAGCAGTTCTTC	CASSASGTAMEQFF
-	TRBV5-6	TRBJ2-5	TRBD2	TGTGCCAGCAGCCGATCTAGCGGGAGAGGGTACTTC	CASSRSSGRGYF
-	TRBV5-1	TRBJ2-5	TRBD2	TGCGCCAGCAGCAGAGCGGGAAGACGCCAAGAGACCCAGTACTTC	CASSRAGRRQETQYF
few	TRBV7-3	TRBJ2-1	-	TGTGCCAGCAGCTTATCGGGCGGAAGGCGCGGGGAGCAGTTCTTC	CASSLSGGRRGEQFF